The 13 T cell receptor beta chains below all came from one sample that was sequenced in a study of CD8 T cells in Susac syndrome. An input of about 0.5 to 1 ug of RNA was subjected to reverse transcription using random hexamers. TCRdb itself ran the immunoSEQ multiplex PCR reads through MiXCR, one entry per CDR3 protein. The sample has roughly 150,000 distinct CDR3 sequences, 94% seen once; the top ten hold over 0.09%. Input material: CD4+ T cells from PBMCs. These receptors originate from a human donor with multiple sclerosis.

J is TRBJ2-1 and V is TRBV12-3 or TRBV12-4; either TRBD1 or TRBD2 may supply D (5 bases each). CDR3 length: 14 amino acids. The ends were cut back, 5 bases at V and 5 bases at J, with 13 bases in the middle. The CDR3 nucleotides are TGTGCCAGCAGTCACCGGGACGGGAACAATGAGCAGTTCTTC. Its protein product is CASSHRDGNNEQFF.

This chain uses TRBV20-1 with TRBJ2-1, with 7 nucleotides matching TRBD2. V shed 0 bases and J 4 bases; nucleotides not matched to a gene: 6. Germline V gene lookup returns CDR1 DFQATT and CDR2 SNEGSKA (reference sequence). This CDR3 spans 15 amino acids. The CDR3 loop reads CSARDGGRAYNEQFF. The CDR3 region has the DNA TGCAGTGCTAGAGACGGCGGGAGAGCATACAATGAGCAGTTCTTC.

This clonotype was observed a single time. The gene calls are TRBV5-1 and TRBJ1-1, with TRBD1 matching 7 bases. V trimming: 2 bases; J trimming: 0 bases; junction bases outside the gene matches: 4. Germline loops: CDR1 SGHRS, CDR2 YFSETQ. CDR3 size: 15 residues. The CDR3 sequence is CASSLTGAMNTEAFF. The CDR3 region has the DNA TGCGCCAGCAGCTTAACAGGGGCAATGAACACTGAAGCTTTCTTT. Based on the CDR3 plus reference TRBV5-1 and TRBJ1-1, the full variable domain is KAGVTQTPRYLIKTRGQQVTLSCSPISGHRSVSWYQQTPGQGLQFLFEYFSETQRNKGNFPGRFSGRQFSNSRSEMNVSTLELGDSALYLCASSLTGAMNTEAFFGQGTRLTVV.

This chain links TRBV20-1 with TRBJ2-4; TRBD2 matches at 7 bases. Germline CDR1 reads DFQATT; CDR2 reads SNEGSKA (reference sequence). The V segment lost 5 bases and the J segment 6 bases; nucleotides outside the gene matches: 7. This CDR3 is 13 amino acids long. CDR3 protein: CSAAAGVVNIQYF. CDR3 nucleotide sequence: TGCAGTGCTGCTGCGGGAGTGGTAAACATTCAGTACTTC.

The DNA for the CDR3 is TGCGCCAGCAGCGCCGGATCCGGGAACATTCAGTACTTC. Translated, it gives CASSAGSGNIQYF. The rearrangement uses TRBV5-1 and TRBJ2-4; no firm D call. The CDR3 extends over 13 amino acids. Per the germline V gene, CDR1 is SGHRS and CDR2 is YFSETQ. V was clipped by 4 bases and J by 7 bases, with 12 bases between them. The full variable domain, in which reference TRBV5-1 and TRBJ2-4 provide the parts outside the CDR3, is KAGVTQTPRYLIKTRGQQVTLSCSPISGHRSVSWYQQTPGQGLQFLFEYFSETQRNKGNFPGRFSGRQFSNSRSEMNVSTLELGDSALYLCASSAGSGNIQYFGAGTRLSVL.

The chain carries TRBV2 and TRBJ1-1; TRBD1 is a possible D gene (5 bases). V was trimmed by 5 bases and J by 4 bases, leaving 14 bases between them. Germline assignment: CDR1 SNHLY and CDR2 FYNNEI. This CDR3 is 14 amino acids long. Here the CDR3 DNA reads TGTGCCAGCAGTAACCAACGGGGGACCACTGAAGCTTTCTTT. It is translated as CASSNQRGTTEAFF.

The CDR3 is CATSRGGERSTDTQYF. CDR3 DNA sequence: TGTGCCACCAGCAGAGGAGGGGAAAGAAGCACAGATACGCAGTATTTT. The J gene is TRBJ2-3, the V gene TRBV15, with D perhaps assigned TRBD1 or TRBD2 (5 bases each). Trimming left V 1 base short and J 0 bases short, with 11 bases between. In germline, CDR1 is LNHNV, CDR2 YYDKDF (reference sequence). This CDR3 comprises 16 residues.

This rearrangement joins TRBV15 to TRBJ1-1; possibly TRBD1 for D (5 bases). V dropped 0 bases and J dropped 4 bases, with 15 bases sitting between them. CDR3 size: 16 residues. From germline, CDR1 is LNHNV and CDR2 YYDKDF (reference sequence). The CDR3 DNA follows: TGTGCCACCAGCAGAGACCAACGCCGTCAGGGCACTGAAGCTTTCTTT. The encoded protein is CATSRDQRRQGTEAFF.

The V and J genes are TRBV6-5 and TRBJ2-4; weak D call: TRBD2 (6 bases). V lost 4 bases and J 7 bases, leaving 17 bases between the germline ends. The CDR3 runs 15 residues. Germline loops: CDR1 MNHEY, CDR2 SVGAGI. CDR3 bases: TGTGCCAGCAGTTCTCTAGCGTCAGGGAGGAACATTCAGTACTTC. Amino acids: CASSSLASGRNIQYF.

This chain uses TRBV20-1 with TRBJ2-3; 8 bases agree with TRBD2. In germline, CDR1 is DFQATT, CDR2 SNEGSKA (reference sequence). This CDR3 region has 16 residues. V shed 5 bases, J shed 4 bases, and the junction held 14 bases outside the gene matches. The CDR3 DNA reads TGCAGTGCTCTTTCTTTTGTGTCGGGAGGGGCAGATACGCAGTATTTT. Amino acids: CSALSFVSGGADTQYF.

V gene TRBV24-1 combines with J gene TRBJ2-3, with 8 bases identical to TRBD2. With 4 bases clipped from V and 7 bases from J, the junction kept 12 bases outside the gene matches. CDR1 is KGHDR and CDR2 is SFDVKD in the germline V gene. The CDR3 has 16 amino acids. CDR3 nucleotides: TGTGCCACCAGTGACCCGGGACTAGGAGGGACGAATACGCAGTATTTT. This encodes CATSDPGLGGTNTQYF.

As DNA, the CDR3 is TGTGCCAGCAGTTTATCGGGGGGCGGTCAGCCCCAGCATTTT. Translation gives CASSLSGGGQPQHF. The chain is built from TRBV12-3 or TRBV12-4 and TRBJ1-5, with a weak D call TRBD1 (6 bases). The CDR3 is made up of 14 amino acids. V gave up 2 bases and J gave up 6 bases, with 11 bases separating them.

The chain combines TRBV20-1 with TRBJ2-7; TRBD2 matches 8 bases. Per germline, CDR1 DFQATT and CDR2 SNEGSKA (reference sequence). The CDR3 consists of 13 residues. V shed 4 bases and J 6 bases; nucleotides not matched to a gene: 8. In DNA form, the CDR3 reads TGCAGTGCTACAGGTAGCGGGATTCCCGAGCAGTACTTC. As protein: CSATGSGIPEQYF.